The clone carrying this T cell receptor beta chain has only a few counts. What it recognizes is unknown. The CDR3 has 16 amino acids. The V gene lost 2 bases and the J gene lost 4 bases, with 19 bases spanning the gap. CDR1 SGHRS and CDR2 YFSETQ come from the germline V gene. MiXCR, run by TCRdb on the RT-PCR reads, gives a single entry per CDR3 protein. The table lists 800,000 to 1,000,000 distinct CDR3 sequences, 21% of them singletons, with roughly a tenth in the top ten. This sample was included in a study of response to subunit inactivated influenza vaccine. General observations from the study: It was the authors' suggestion that each seasonal influenza vaccination recruits few new T cells.

V and J are TRBV5-1 and TRBJ2-7; maybe TRBD1 (5 bases). Sequencing used PBMCs from blood, obtained around 5 days after vaccination. This sequence was found in a man aged 45-65 years who received an inactivated influenza vaccine. CDR3 protein: CASSFAQAQPGYEQYF. In DNA form, the CDR3 reads TGCGCCAGCAGCTTCGCCCAAGCACAGCCAGGGTACGAGCAGTACTTC.